The text below deals with one TCR beta chain. This clone has a single count. Its antigen is still unknown. Base qualities are not provided; no much larger clone lies one nucleotide away. Genomic DNA was extracted with the Qiagen DNeasy kit from unsorted PBMCs and from negatively selected CD4+ and CD8+ fractions. Using primers that anneal to V and J segments, immunoSEQ multiplex PCR amplified the TCR beta CDR3 regions. A synthetic immune receptor repertoire was used to minimize amplification bias, and remaining bias was computationally removed after sequencing. Processing in the source paper ran as follows. Repertoire diversity was quantified as the Shannon entropy index using custom Python scripts. Unsorted, CD4+ and CD8+ repertoires were examined separately, except in combined analyses, for which CD4+ and CD8+ sequences were merged in silico. A clone counted as expanded when the clone's frequency after treatment rose at least 2-fold relative to C1D1, and clones undetected at baseline were given a pseudocount of 0.5. Clones with 0 or 1 copy at C1D1 were classified as singleton clones, and clones with 2 or more copies were classified as non-singleton clones. By matching protein sequences in sorted samples from the same patient, clones expanded in unsorted samples were annotated as CD4+, CD8+ or unknown. Wilcoxon tests on paired samples were used to test diversity changes from C1D1 to C4D1. The clones in this table, taken by TCRdb from immuneACCESS, are in-frame only. Not every clone is retained; where verified, under half of the shortfall comes from an unresolved V gene, and the cause of the rest is unknown. V, J and clone size are those of that table, while D and trimming were read from the DNA. The table for this sample lists roughly 60,000 clones; 70% to 90% of them were counted only once. More than 5% of the sample is in the top ten clones.

V is shortened by 5 bases, J by 5 bases, and the region joining them spans 9 bases. The CDR3 numbers 12 residues from cysteine through phenylalanine. Of the read, only the CDR3 DNA is kept; its 36 bases are in frame from base 1. Sequences SEHNR (CDR1) and FQNEAQ (CDR2) are obtained from the germline V gene (reference sequence). These data belong to a study of PD-1 blockade in classical Hodgkin lymphoma (dated by TCRdb to the early 2020s). As for the study more broadly: Nivolumab dosing was 3 mg/kg intravenously every 2 weeks, continuing until either disease progression or unacceptable toxicity. A peripheral blood immune signature of response to PD-1 blockade in classical Hodgkin lymphoma was defined using TCR beta sequencing and CyTOF. What the authors observed across the whole study: The study was limited to a single clinical trial cohort, and causes of repertoire differences, possibly disease activity or prior therapy, remained undefined. A significant rise by C4D1 was seen in CD4+ but not CD8+ TCR diversity (p=0.0027 vs p=0.16), with the rise being most apparent in complete responders (p=0.02). Patients starting nivolumab less than 1 year after ASCT had lower diversity and were excluded from later analyses to avoid confounding by immune reconstitution. Trial patients with a complete response had baseline diversity similar to that of newly diagnosed patients, while partial responders and progressors had significantly lower diversity. Baseline TCR diversity was reported to be lower in newly diagnosed patients than in healthy donors and to be lower still in relapsed/refractory patients.

In light of the paper, this sample's time point label describes: cycle 2 day 1 (C2D1) of nivolumab. All trial patients had relapsed after autologous stem cell transplantation, with cohorts A, B and C differing in prior brentuximab vedotin exposure. A total of 56 patients with relapsed/refractory classical Hodgkin lymphoma made up the trial cohort, and each patient's best overall response was complete response, partial response or progressive disease. Trial patients were treated with single-agent nivolumab in the multi-cohort phase II CheckMate 205 trial. An independent review committee assessed best overall response by applying the 2007 International Working Group response criteria. Trial PBMCs were collected immediately before nivolumab initiation (C1D1) and during therapy at cycle 2 day 1 and cycle 4 day 1. Peripheral blood was collected in 8 mL Vacutainer Cell Preparation Tubes, from which PBMCs were isolated by centrifugation and then cryopreserved.

The receptor's source is a human donor with classical Hodgkin lymphoma. Recombination connected TRBV7-9 to TRBJ2-5, with the identity of the D gene unclear. Sequencing used peripheral blood mononuclear cells (PBMCs), obtained before the second cycle of nivolumab. Here the CDR3 is given as CASSPSGETQYF. The nucleotides read TGTGCCAGCAGCCCCAGTGGGGAGACCCAGTACTTC. The full variable domain, completed from the reference TRBV7-9 and TRBJ2-5 proteins outside the CDR3, reads DTGVSQNPRHKITKRGQNVTFRCDPISEHNRLYWYRQTLGQGPEFLTYFQNEAQLEKSRLLSDRFSAERPKGSFSTLEIQRTEQGDSAMYLCASSPSGETQYFGPGTRLLVL.